This T cell receptor (beta chain) is from a study of T cells in Graves' hyperthyroidism and ophthalmopathy. The V gene's germline CDR1 is SEHNR and CDR2 FQNEAQ (reference sequence). This CDR3 is 13 amino acids long. Deletions cut 2 bases from V and 7 bases from J, with 11 bases between. Across 18 months, stable Graves' hyperthyroidism was marked by no progression to ophthalmopathy. Amplified TCR beta CDR3 regions derived from RNA transcripts. The HTBI primer set drove a first-round RT-PCR of the TCR CDR3. TCRdb reanalysed the multiplex PCR reads using MiXCR and keeps one entry per CDR3 protein. Here the sample spans just under 750,000 distinct CDR3 sequences, approximately 40% being singletons.

The V call is TRBV7-9, the J call TRBJ1-1; D is ambiguous. The material sequenced was blood. The sequence was obtained from a woman in her 40s with Graves' hyperthyroidism. Here the CDR3 reads CASSLYTGDEAFF. CDR3 nucleotides: TGTGCCAGCAGCTTATACACCGGTGATGAAGCTTTCTTT.